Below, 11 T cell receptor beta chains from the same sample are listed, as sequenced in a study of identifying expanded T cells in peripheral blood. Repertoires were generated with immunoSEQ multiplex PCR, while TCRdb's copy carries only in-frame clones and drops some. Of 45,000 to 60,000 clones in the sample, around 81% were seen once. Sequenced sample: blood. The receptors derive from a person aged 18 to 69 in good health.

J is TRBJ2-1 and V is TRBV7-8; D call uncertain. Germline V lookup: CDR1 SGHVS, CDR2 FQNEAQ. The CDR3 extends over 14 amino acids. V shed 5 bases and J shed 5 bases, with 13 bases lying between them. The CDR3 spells CASSQIPQNNEQFF. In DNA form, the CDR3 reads TGTGCCAGCAGCCAAATCCCACAAAACAATGAGCAGTTCTTC.

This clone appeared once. The chain's CDR3 is CASSQRTTNTGELFF. The CDR3 coding sequence is TGTGCCAGCAGCCAAAGGACTACGAACACCGGGGAGCTGTTTTTT. The chain has TRBV9 and TRBJ2-2; the D gene is possibly TRBD2 (6 bases). Germline loops: CDR1 SGDLS, CDR2 YYNGEE. The CDR3 consists of 15 residues. With 4 bases removed from V and 0 bases from J, the gap between germline ends came to 10 bases.

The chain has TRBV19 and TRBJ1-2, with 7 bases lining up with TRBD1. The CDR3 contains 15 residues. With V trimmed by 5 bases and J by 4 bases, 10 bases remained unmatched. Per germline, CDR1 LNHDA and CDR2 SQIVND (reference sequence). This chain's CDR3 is CASSESGGPGYGYTF. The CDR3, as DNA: TGTGCCAGTAGTGAGTCAGGGGGTCCGGGCTATGGCTACACCTTC.

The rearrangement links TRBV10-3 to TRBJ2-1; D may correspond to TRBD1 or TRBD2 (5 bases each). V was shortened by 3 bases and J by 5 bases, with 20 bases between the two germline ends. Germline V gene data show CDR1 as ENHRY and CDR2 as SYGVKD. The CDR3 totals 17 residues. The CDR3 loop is CAISESLLWDANNEQFF. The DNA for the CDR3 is TGTGCCATCAGTGAATCCCTCCTCTGGGACGCAAACAATGAGCAGTTCTTC.

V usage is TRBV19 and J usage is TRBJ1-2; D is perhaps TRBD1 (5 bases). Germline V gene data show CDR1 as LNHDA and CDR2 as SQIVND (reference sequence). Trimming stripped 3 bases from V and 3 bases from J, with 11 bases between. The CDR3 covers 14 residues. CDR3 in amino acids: CASSIQGGDYGYTF. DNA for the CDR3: TGTGCCAGTAGTATTCAGGGAGGGGACTATGGCTACACCTTC. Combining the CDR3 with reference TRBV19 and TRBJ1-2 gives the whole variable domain DGGITQSPKYLFRKEGQNVTLSCEQNLNHDAMYWYRQDPGQGLRLIYYSQIVNDFQKGDIAEGYSVSREKKESFPLTVTSAQKNPTAFYLCASSIQGGDYGYTFGSGTRLTVV.

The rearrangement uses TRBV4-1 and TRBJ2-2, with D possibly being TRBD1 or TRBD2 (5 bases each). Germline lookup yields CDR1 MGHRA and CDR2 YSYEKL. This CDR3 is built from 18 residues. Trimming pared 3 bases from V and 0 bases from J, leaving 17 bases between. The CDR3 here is CASSHVGTGGSNTGELFF. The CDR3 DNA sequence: TGCGCCAGCAGCCATGTCGGGACGGGCGGTTCGAACACCGGGGAGCTGTTTTTT.

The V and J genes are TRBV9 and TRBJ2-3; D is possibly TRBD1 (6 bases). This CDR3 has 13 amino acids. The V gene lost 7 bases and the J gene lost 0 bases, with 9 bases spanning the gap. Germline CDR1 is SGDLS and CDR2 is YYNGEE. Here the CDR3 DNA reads TGTGCCAGCTCGAGGGGGAGCACAGATACGCAGTATTTT. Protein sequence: CASSRGSTDTQYF.

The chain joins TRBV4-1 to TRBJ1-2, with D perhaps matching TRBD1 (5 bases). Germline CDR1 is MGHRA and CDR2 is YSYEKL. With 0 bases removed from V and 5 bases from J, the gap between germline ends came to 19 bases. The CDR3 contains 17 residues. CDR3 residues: CASSQDIGTASPYGYTF. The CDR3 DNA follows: TGCGCCAGCAGCCAAGATATCGGGACGGCCTCACCGTATGGCTACACCTTC.

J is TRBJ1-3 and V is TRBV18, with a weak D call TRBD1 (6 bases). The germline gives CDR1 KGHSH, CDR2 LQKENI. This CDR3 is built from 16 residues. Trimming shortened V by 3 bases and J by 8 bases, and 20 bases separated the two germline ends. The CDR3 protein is CASSPLGSRGSDTIYF. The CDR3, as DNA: TGTGCCAGCTCACCTCTTGGGTCCAGGGGCTCGGACACCATATATTTT.

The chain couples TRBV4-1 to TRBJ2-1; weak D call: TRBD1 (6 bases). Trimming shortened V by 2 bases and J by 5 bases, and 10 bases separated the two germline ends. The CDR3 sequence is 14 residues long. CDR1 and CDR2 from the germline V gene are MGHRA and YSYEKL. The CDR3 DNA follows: TGCGCCAGCAGCCAAACGGACAGACACAATGAGCAGTTCTTC. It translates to CASSQTDRHNEQFF.

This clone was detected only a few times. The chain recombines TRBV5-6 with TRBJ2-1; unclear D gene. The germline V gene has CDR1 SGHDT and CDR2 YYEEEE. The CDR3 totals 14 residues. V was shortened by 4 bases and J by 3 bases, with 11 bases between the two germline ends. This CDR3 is CASSPVDNYNEQFF. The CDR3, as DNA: TGTGCCAGCAGCCCCGTCGACAACTACAATGAGCAGTTCTTC. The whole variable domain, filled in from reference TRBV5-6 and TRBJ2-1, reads DAGVTQSPTHLIKTRGQQVTLRCSPKSGHDTVSWYQQALGQGPQFIFQYYEEEERQRGNFPDRFSGHQFPNYSSELNVNALLLGDSALYLCASSPVDNYNEQFFGPGTRLTVL.